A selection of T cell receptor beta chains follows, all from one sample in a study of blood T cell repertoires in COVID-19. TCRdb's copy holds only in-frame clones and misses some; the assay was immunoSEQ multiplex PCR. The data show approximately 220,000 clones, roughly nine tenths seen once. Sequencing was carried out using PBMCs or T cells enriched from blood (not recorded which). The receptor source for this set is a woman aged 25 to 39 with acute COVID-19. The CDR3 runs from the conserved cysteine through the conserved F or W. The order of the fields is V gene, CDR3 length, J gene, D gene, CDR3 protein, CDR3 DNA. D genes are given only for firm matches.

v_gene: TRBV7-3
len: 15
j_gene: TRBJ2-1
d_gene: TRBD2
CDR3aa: CASSSLAGAGNEQFF
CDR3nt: TGTGCCAGCAGCTCACTAGCGGGGGCGGGCAATGAGCAGTTCTTC

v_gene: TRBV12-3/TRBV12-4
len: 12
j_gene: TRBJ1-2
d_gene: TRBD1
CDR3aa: CASSIGGSGYTF
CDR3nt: TGTGCCAGCAGTATAGGGGGCTCTGGCTACACCTTC

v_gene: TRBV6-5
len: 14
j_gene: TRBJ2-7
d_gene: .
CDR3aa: CASSFQGEAYEQYF
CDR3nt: TGTGCCAGCAGTTTCCAGGGGGAGGCCTACGAGCAGTACTTC

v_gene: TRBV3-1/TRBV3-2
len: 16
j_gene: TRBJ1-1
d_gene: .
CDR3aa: CASSLSPTGTNTEAFF
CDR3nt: TGTGCCAGCAGCCTGAGTCCCACAGGGACGAACACTGAAGCTTTCTTT

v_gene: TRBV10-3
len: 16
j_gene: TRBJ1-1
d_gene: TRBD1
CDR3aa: CAISPTRNTGGTEAFF
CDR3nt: TGTGCCATCAGCCCGACCCGTAATACAGGGGGCACTGAAGCTTTCTTT

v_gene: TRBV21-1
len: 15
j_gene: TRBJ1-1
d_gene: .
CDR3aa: CASSKVPGRDTEAFF
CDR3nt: TGTGCCAGCAGCAAAGTCCCCGGGAGGGACACTGAAGCTTTCTTT

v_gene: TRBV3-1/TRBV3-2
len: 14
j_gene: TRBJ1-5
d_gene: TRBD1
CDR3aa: CASSQGQSNQPQHF
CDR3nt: TGTGCCAGCAGCCAGGGACAGTCCAATCAGCCCCAGCATTTT

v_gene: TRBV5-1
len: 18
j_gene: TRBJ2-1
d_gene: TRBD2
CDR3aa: CASSLGGTSGGVAYEQFF
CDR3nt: TGCGCCAGCAGCTTGGGAGGGACTAGCGGGGGGGTCGCGTATGAGCAGTTCTTC

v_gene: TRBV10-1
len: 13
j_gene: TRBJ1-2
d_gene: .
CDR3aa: CASSESGTYGYTF
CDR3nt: TGCGCCAGCAGTGAATCAGGAACCTATGGCTACACCTTC

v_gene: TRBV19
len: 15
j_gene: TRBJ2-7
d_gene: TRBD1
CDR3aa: CASSSRTGDFYEQYF
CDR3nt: TGTGCCAGTAGCTCTAGGACAGGGGACTTCTACGAGCAGTACTTC

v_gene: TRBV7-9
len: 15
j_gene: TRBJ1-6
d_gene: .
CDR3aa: CASSLDSGKTSPLHF
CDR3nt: TGTGCCAGCAGCTTAGATTCCGGCAAGACATCACCCCTCCACTTT

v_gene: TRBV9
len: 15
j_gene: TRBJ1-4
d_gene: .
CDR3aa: CASSSTGTSDEKLFF
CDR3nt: TGTGCCAGCAGCTCCACGGGGACATCGGATGAAAAACTGTTTTTT